This T cell receptor beta chain was identified in a study of blood T cell repertoires in COVID-19 (dated by TCRdb to the early 2020s). As for the study more broadly: Collaborator samples came from the United States, Italy and Spain and covered acute and convalescent phases of COVID-19. HLA class I and class II types, where available, came from metadata supplied by the sample provider rather than from assay-based typing. The material from the prospective study consisted of cDNA or gDNA derived from T cells, B-cell-depleted T cells, or PBMCs. Samples came from the ongoing ImmuneRACE study (first 160 participants) plus 1,254 subjects from 6 global collaborators. The repertoires were released in a freely available public database intended as a resource for research on the immune response to SARS-CoV-2. The dataset comprised deeply sampled blood TCRbeta repertoires from subjects exposed to, actively infected with, or recovered from COVID-19. Sample metadata almost always included a de-identified subject ID, COVID-19 status, age in years and sex. Beyond this particular receptor, the publication reports: The quantity of clinical and demographic metadata differed by source and by participant and was supplied without curation.

The immunoSEQ Assay, a bias-controlled multiplex PCR, was used to amplify TCRbeta CDR3 regions from genomic DNA. The source study handled its data this way. Nucleated cell counts per sample were estimated from amplification of reference gene primers within the assay. To quantify the absolute abundance of each unique TCRbeta CDR3 rearrangement, sequence reads were collapsed and filtered. Productive Simpson clonality was computed per sample as the square root of Simpson's diversity index over productive rearrangements. The table was pulled from immuneACCESS by TCRdb, which kept in-frame rearrangements only. Such tables lose some clones; where checked, under half of the loss comes from unresolved V genes, and the rest has no known cause. That table supplies the V and J calls and clone size; D and trimming were determined from the DNA. This sample comprises 200,000 to 250,000 clones, about 88% of them detected only once. The top ten hold roughly 2.8% of the sample.

Participants in the prospective study were enrolled through a virtual design, were aged about 18 to 90 years, and lived in approximately 25 United States geographic areas. In the prospective study, participants were assigned to cohorts based on the clinical history participants reported in a screening survey and a study questionnaire. Recovered participants in ImmuneRACE Cohort 3 were defined as having two consecutive negative NP/OP PCR tests, clearance from a healthcare professional, or resolution of symptoms. In the prospective study, whole blood, serum and a nasopharyngeal or oropharyngeal swab were collected from each participant by mobile phlebotomists. Participants in the prospective study had the option to provide additional blood draws and questionnaires over an approximately 2-month period. Before DNA extraction, prospective study blood samples were shipped either frozen or at room temperature.

V is trimmed back by 3 bases and J by 4 bases, and the junction contains 9 bases that no gene match accounts for. Sequences SGHNT (CDR1) and YYREEE (CDR2) are obtained from the germline V gene (reference sequence). The CDR3 goes from the cysteine to the phenylalanine over 16 residues. The retained sequence is limited to the CDR3, 48 bases, with the frame set at the first base. About this clone itself: What antigen it recognizes has not been identified. No quality values exist for individual bases; no much larger clone is one base distant.

The receptor was derived from a woman younger than 45 who had recovered from COVID-19. Sequencing input: PBMCs or T cells enriched from blood (not recorded which). Here the chain combines TRBV5-4 and TRBJ2-1, with 8 central nucleotides matching TRBD1. CDR3 reads: CASSSETGAGYNEQFF. Read as DNA, the sequence is TGTGCCAGCAGCTCGGAGACAGGGGCGGGTTACAATGAGCAGTTCTTC.